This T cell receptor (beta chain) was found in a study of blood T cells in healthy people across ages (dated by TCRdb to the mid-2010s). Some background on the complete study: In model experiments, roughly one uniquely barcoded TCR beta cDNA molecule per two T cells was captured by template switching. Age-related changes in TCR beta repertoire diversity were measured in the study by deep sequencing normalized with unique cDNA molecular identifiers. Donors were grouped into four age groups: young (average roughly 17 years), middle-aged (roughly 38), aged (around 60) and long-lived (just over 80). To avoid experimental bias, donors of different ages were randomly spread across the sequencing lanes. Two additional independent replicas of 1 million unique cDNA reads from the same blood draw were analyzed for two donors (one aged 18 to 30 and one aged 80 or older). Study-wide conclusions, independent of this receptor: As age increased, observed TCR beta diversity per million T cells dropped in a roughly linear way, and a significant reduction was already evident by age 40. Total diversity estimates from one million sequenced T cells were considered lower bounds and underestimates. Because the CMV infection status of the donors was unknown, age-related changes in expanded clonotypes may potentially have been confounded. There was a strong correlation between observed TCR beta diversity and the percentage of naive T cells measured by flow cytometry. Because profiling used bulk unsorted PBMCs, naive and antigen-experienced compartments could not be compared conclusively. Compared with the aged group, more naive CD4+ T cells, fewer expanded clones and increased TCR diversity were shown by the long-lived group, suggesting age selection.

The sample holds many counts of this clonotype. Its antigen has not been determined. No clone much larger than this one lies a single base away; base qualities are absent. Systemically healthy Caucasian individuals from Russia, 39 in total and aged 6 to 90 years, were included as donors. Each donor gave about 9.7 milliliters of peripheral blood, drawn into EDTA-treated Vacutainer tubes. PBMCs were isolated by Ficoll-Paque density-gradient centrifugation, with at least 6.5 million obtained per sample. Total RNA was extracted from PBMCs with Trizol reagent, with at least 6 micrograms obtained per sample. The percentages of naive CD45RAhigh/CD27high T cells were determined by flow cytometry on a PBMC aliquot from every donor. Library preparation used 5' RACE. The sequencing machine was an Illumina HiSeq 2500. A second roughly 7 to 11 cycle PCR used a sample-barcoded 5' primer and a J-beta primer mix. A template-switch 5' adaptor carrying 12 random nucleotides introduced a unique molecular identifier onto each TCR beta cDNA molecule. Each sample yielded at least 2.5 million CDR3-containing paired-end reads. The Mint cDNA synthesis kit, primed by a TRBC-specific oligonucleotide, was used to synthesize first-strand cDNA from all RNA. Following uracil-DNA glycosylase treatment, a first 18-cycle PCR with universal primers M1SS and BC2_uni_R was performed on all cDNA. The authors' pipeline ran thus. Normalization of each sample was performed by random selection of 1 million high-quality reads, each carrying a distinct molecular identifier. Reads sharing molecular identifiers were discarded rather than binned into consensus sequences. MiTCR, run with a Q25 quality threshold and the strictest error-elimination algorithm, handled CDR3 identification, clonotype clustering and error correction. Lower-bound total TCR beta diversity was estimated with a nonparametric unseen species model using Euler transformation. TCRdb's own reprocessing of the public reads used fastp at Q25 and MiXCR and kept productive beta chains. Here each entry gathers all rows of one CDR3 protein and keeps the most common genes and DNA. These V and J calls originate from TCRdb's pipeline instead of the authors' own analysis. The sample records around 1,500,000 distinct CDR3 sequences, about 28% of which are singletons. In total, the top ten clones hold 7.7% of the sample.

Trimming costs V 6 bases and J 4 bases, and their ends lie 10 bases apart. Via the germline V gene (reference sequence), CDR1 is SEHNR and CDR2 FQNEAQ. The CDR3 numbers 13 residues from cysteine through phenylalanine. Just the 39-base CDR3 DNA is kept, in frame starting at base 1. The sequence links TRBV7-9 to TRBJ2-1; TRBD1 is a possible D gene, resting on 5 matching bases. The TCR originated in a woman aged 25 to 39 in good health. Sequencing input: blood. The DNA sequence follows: TGTGCCAGCAGTTTAAGGGGTTACAATGAGCAGTTCTTC. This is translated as CASSLRGYNEQFF.